One sample yielded the 31 T cell receptor beta chains listed below, sequenced in a study of cytomegalovirus exposure and HLA in healthy donors. Primers included in the PCR were 60 Vbeta and 13 Jbeta primers. Here immunoSEQ multiplex PCR was the method, and the copy in TCRdb shows in-frame clones only, minus some. The sample has about 89,000 clones, less than 70% seen once. Sequencing input: PBMCs. The source of these receptors is a human donor in good health.

The chain has TRBV18 and TRBJ2-2, with TRBD2 matching over 11 bases. Trimming removed 3 bases from V and 4 bases from J; junction bases left unmatched: 4. In germline, CDR1 is KGHSH, CDR2 LQKENI. The CDR3 loop spans 16 amino acids. The CDR3 sequence is CASSPGLAGFTGELFF. The CDR3 nucleotides are TGTGCCAGCTCACCCGGACTAGCGGGTTTCACCGGGGAGCTGTTTTTT.

This sequence joins TRBV7-2 and TRBJ1-5; 9 nucleotides agree with TRBD1. This CDR3 comprises 15 residues. V lost 5 bases and J lost 6; bases outside the gene matches: 8. The germline CDR1 and CDR2 sequences are SGHTA and FQGNSA. Here the CDR3 reads CASSQSGTGTQPQHF. The CDR3 nucleotides are TGTGCCAGCAGCCAATCCGGGACAGGGACTCAGCCCCAGCATTTT.

V usage is TRBV14 and J usage is TRBJ1-4; D is undetermined. The germline V gene encodes CDR1 SGHDN and CDR2 FVKESK. The V end was cut by 1 base, the J end by 1 base, with 13 bases between. The CDR3 covers 17 residues. As DNA, the CDR3 is TGTGCCAGCAGCCAAGGCAAAAGAGGGCTAACTAATGAAAAACTGTTTTTT. This gives the protein CASSQGKRGLTNEKLFF.

The chain is built from TRBV15 and TRBJ1-3; D not certain. The CDR3 is 14 residues long. Trimming removed 4 bases at V and 4 bases at J, with 11 bases between. Looked up from germline, CDR1 is LNHNV and CDR2 is YYDKDF (reference sequence). The chain's CDR3 is CATSTPTGGNTIYF. CDR3 in DNA: TGTGCCACCAGCACTCCTACGGGGGGAAACACCATATATTTT.

The CDR3 DNA reads as TGTGCCTGGAGTTCAGGGAACTATGGCTACACCTTC. Translating gives CAWSSGNYGYTF. The J gene is TRBJ1-2, the V gene TRBV30; TRBD1 might be the D (5 bases). V dropped 2 bases and J dropped 2 bases, with 6 bases sitting between them. The CDR3 length is 12 residues. From germline, CDR1 is GTSNPN and CDR2 SVGIG (reference sequence).

The DNA for the CDR3 is TGTGCCAGCAGCTTAGATTTGGTGCGGACTAATGAAAAACTGTTTTTT. Translated, it gives CASSLDLVRTNEKLFF. This chain links TRBV11-3 with TRBJ1-4; D call uncertain. The V gene's germline CDR1 is SGHNT and CDR2 YENEEA. The CDR3 extends over 16 amino acids. V was shortened by 0 bases and J by 2 bases, with 10 bases between the two germline ends.

About this clone: One end of the junction fails to match germline, which may point to a read error. The J gene is TRBJ1-1, the V gene TRBV7-7; D might be TRBD1 (6 bases). CDR3 length: 14 residues. Per germline, CDR1 SSHAT and CDR2 FNYEAQ (reference sequence). The CDR3 region has the DNA TGTGCTAGCAGCTTAGTGCCAGGGGACACTGAAGTTTTCTTT. This translates into CASSLVPGDTEVFF.

With regard to this clone: In the same sample, other DNA sequences code for this CDR3. V and J are TRBV19 and TRBJ2-5, with TRBD1 as a possible D gene (6 bases). The CDR3 has 13 residues. Germline assignment: CDR1 LNHDA and CDR2 SQIVND (reference sequence). Trimming shortened V by 2 bases and J by 3 bases, and 7 bases separated the two germline ends. DNA for the CDR3: TGTGCCAGTAGTATATACAGGGAAGAGACCCAGTACTTC. Amino acids: CASSIYREETQYF.

CDR3 in amino acids: CASSKGGPNQPQHF. The CDR3 DNA reads TGTGCCAGCAGCAAAGGGGGTCCCAATCAGCCCCAGCATTTT. The chain couples TRBV7-9 to TRBJ1-5; D perhaps matches TRBD1 (6 bases). CDR1 SEHNR and CDR2 FQNEAQ come from the germline V gene (reference sequence). This CDR3 is 14 amino acids long. V was cut by 5 bases and J by 3 bases, with 11 bases left in between.

This clone has more than one count but fewer than ten. The CDR3 DNA follows: TGTGCCAGTAGTATAGCTCGAGACAGGGTAATCACCGGGGAGCTGTTTTTT. Translating gives CASSIARDRVITGELFF. The genes are TRBV19 and TRBJ2-2; the match to TRBD1 covers 7 bases. With V trimmed by 1 base and J by 4 bases, 9 bases remained unmatched. This CDR3 spans 17 amino acids. Germline V gene sequence: CDR1 LNHDA, CDR2 SQIVND (reference sequence). Complete variable domain (other parts from reference TRBV19 and TRBJ2-2): DGGITQSPKYLFRKEGQNVTLSCEQNLNHDAMYWYRQDPGQGLRLIYYSQIVNDFQKGDIAEGYSVSREKKESFPLTVTSAQKNPTAFYLCASSIARDRVITGELFFGEGSRLTVL.

The chain carries TRBV5-1 and TRBJ2-7; weak D call: TRBD2 (5 bases). Germline-derived CDR1 and CDR2 are SGHRS and YFSETQ. Trimming removed 0 bases from V and 3 bases from J, with 13 bases in between. The CDR3 runs to 15 residues. The DNA of the CDR3 is TGCGCCAGCAGCTTGGGTGGACTCGACATCTACGAGCAGTACTTC. Translation: CASSLGGLDIYEQYF.

The sample holds a few counts of this clone. The V and J genes are TRBV30 and TRBJ2-7; D may be TRBD1 (5 bases). The CDR3 extends over 19 amino acids. The V gene lost 0 bases and the J gene lost 0 bases, with 24 bases spanning the gap. Germline CDR1 and CDR2: GTSNPN and SVGIG (reference sequence). In DNA form, the CDR3 reads TGTGCCTGGAGTGTAAAACGACCCGCGTCAGGGCAAAGCTCCTACGAGCAGTACTTC. Translation gives CAWSVKRPASGQSSYEQYF.

In the case of this clone: Other DNA sequences of this sample code for an identical CDR3. This rearrangement joins TRBV9 to TRBJ1-1; D unclear. Germline V gene lookup returns CDR1 SGDLS and CDR2 YYNGEE. The ends were cut back, 0 bases at V and 1 base at J, with 4 bases in the middle. The CDR3 is 13 residues long. The CDR3 DNA is TGTGCCAGCAGCGTAGCACAGAACACTGAAGCTTTCTTT. Its protein product is CASSVAQNTEAFF.

This clone was counted a single time. This chain links TRBV2 with TRBJ1-2; weak D call: TRBD1 (6 bases). The V end was cut by 4 bases, the J end by 2 bases, with 11 bases between. There are 14 residues in the CDR3. Germline V gives CDR1 SNHLY, CDR2 FYNNEI. The CDR3 nucleotides are TGTGCCAGCAGTGTCAGGACAGACAACTATGGCTACACCTTC. As protein: CASSVRTDNYGYTF.

J is TRBJ2-1 and V is TRBV5-4, with TRBD2 as a possible D gene (7 bases). Trimming removed 0 bases from V and 5 bases from J, with 15 bases in between. The CDR3 covers 16 residues. Germline V gene lookup returns CDR1 SGHNT and CDR2 YYREEE (reference sequence). The CDR3 DNA reads as TGTGCCAGCAGCTTGGGAGGGGGGGCCCAAAACAATGAGCAGTTCTTC. It specifies CASSLGGGAQNNEQFF.

The chain employs TRBV4-3 and TRBJ1-5; D is unresolved. CDR3 length: 13 residues. The germline V gene has CDR1 LGHNA and CDR2 YSLEER. V lost 1 base to trimming and J lost 6 bases, with 7 bases between them. The CDR3 protein is CASSQAVRQPQHF. The CDR3 DNA sequence: TGCGCCAGCAGCCAAGCCGTCCGTCAGCCCCAGCATTTT.

This clone appeared a few times. The chain links TRBV7-2 to TRBJ2-3, with D unresolved. Per germline, CDR1 SGHTA and CDR2 FQGNSA. Trimming removed 5 bases at V and 0 bases at J, with 12 bases between. The CDR3 consists of 15 residues. CDR3 loop: CASSLRPTSTDTQYF. The CDR3 coding sequence is TGTGCCAGCAGCCTCCGTCCGACTAGCACAGATACGCAGTATTTT.

The chain carries TRBV19 and TRBJ1-5, with D possibly being TRBD1 (6 bases). Germline CDR1 is LNHDA and CDR2 is SQIVND (reference sequence). V was pared by 4 bases and J by 3 bases, with 13 bases between. The CDR3 loop spans 15 amino acids. Here the CDR3 reads CASSKYQGYNQPQHF. In DNA form, the CDR3 reads TGTGCCAGTAGTAAATACCAGGGGTACAATCAGCCCCAGCATTTT.

The chain uses TRBV18 and TRBJ2-7, with a tentative D call TRBD1 (5 bases). The germline V gene has CDR1 KGHSH and CDR2 LQKENI. This CDR3 spans 13 amino acids. V gave up 8 bases and J gave up 6 bases, with 17 bases separating them. CDR3 sequence (DNA): TGTGCCAGCATCGACAGTCTTGTAAGCGAGCAGTACTTC. Translated, it gives CASIDSLVSEQYF.

The V call is TRBV9, the J call TRBJ1-1; tentative D call: TRBD1 (6 bases). The CDR3 contains 18 residues. Trimming cost V 9 bases and J 1 base, with 28 bases left between them. Germline lookup yields CDR1 SGDLS and CDR2 YYNGEE. The CDR3 loop reads CATGSPVEQGVQNTEAFF. The CDR3 DNA reads as TGTGCCACCGGTTCCCCCGTGGAACAGGGAGTCCAGAACACTGAAGCTTTCTTT.

The genes are TRBV5-6 and TRBJ1-3; 11 nucleotides line up with TRBD1. CDR1 is SGHDT and CDR2 is YYEEEE in the germline V gene. CDR3 length: 18 residues. V was clipped by 0 bases and J by 8 bases; unmatched bases: 13. The CDR3 is CASSLEGQGAILSHTIYF. The CDR3 DNA sequence: TGTGCCAGCAGCTTGGAAGGACAGGGGGCGATACTTTCCCACACCATATATTTT.

J is TRBJ2-2 and V is TRBV30; D gene ambiguous. Per the germline V gene, CDR1 is GTSNPN and CDR2 is SVGIG (reference sequence). V gave up 2 bases and J gave up 3 bases, with 4 bases separating them. CDR3 size: 12 residues. The CDR3 region has the DNA TGTGCCTGGAGTCTCGACACCGGGGAGCTGTTTTTT. Residues: CAWSLDTGELFF. Supplemented by reference TRBV30 and TRBJ2-2, the full variable domain reads SQTIHQWPATLVQPVGSPLSLECTVEGTSNPNLYWYRQAAGRGLQLLFYSVGIGQISSEVPQNLSASRPQDRQFILSSKKLLLSDSGFYLCAWSLDTGELFFGEGSRLTVL.

The chain employs TRBV5-1 and TRBJ2-7; 9 bases align to TRBD1. CDR3 length: 14 amino acids. From germline, CDR1 is SGHRS and CDR2 YFSETQ. Trimming at V came to 4 bases and at J to 3 bases, leaving 5 bases not matched to a gene. CDR3 sequence (DNA): TGCGCCAGCAGCCCGGACAGGGGTAACTACGAGCAGTACTTC. It translates to CASSPDRGNYEQYF.

Details on this clone: Other nucleotide sequences from this sample produce the same CDR3. The chain has TRBV15 and TRBJ2-5; a weak D match, TRBD2 (5 bases). This CDR3 is built from 13 residues. From germline, CDR1 is LNHNV and CDR2 YYDKDF (reference sequence). V shed 0 bases and J shed 5 bases, with 7 bases lying between them. The CDR3 reads CATSRDREETQYF. DNA of the CDR3: TGTGCCACCAGCAGAGATAGGGAGGAGACCCAGTACTTC.

This clone came up a few times. J is TRBJ1-1 and V is TRBV27; 8 bases are shared with TRBD1. Germline-derived CDR1 and CDR2 are MNHEY and SMNVEV (reference sequence). With V trimmed by 2 bases and J by 7 bases, 6 bases remained unmatched. The CDR3 extends over 14 amino acids. DNA of the CDR3: TGTGCCAGCAGTTTAGGGACAGGAAGTCTTGAAGCTTTCTTT. Protein product: CASSLGTGSLEAFF.

V usage is TRBV27 and J usage is TRBJ2-2, with 7 positions matching TRBD2. Germline assignment: CDR1 MNHEY and CDR2 SMNVEV (reference sequence). Trimming took 7 bases from V and 7 from J; bases not matched to a gene: 6. This CDR3 is built from 13 residues. The CDR3 is CASTSGAGGELFF. The CDR3 nucleotides read TGTGCCAGCACCAGCGGGGCGGGCGGGGAGCTGTTTTTT.

As regards this clone: This specimen includes other DNA sequences encoding the same CDR3. CDR3 sequence reads: CASSFGLRDTQYF. DNA of the CDR3: TGTGCCAGCAGCTTCGGACTCCGCGATACGCAGTATTTT. The chain is built from TRBV7-9 and TRBJ2-3; a weak D match, TRBD2 (5 bases). The CDR3 consists of 13 residues. CDR1 SEHNR and CDR2 FQNEAQ come from the germline V gene (reference sequence). V gave up 3 bases and J gave up 6 bases, with 10 bases separating them.

V and J are TRBV5-1 and TRBJ2-1, with D perhaps matching TRBD1 (5 bases). Germline V gene sequence: CDR1 SGHRS, CDR2 YFSETQ. CDR3 size: 12 residues. V was clipped by 0 bases and J by 8 bases, with 6 bases between them. CDR3 residues: CASSLDRHEQFF. Written as DNA, the CDR3 is TGCGCCAGCAGCTTGGACAGGCATGAGCAGTTCTTC.

This clone turned up a few times. The chain has TRBV5-1 and TRBJ2-7, with 8 bases matching TRBD2. Germline assignment: CDR1 SGHRS and CDR2 YFSETQ. There are 15 residues in the CDR3. With 5 bases clipped from V and 3 bases from J, the junction kept 10 bases outside the gene matches. The CDR3 spells CASRGTLAANYEQYF. In nucleotides, the CDR3 is TGCGCCAGCAGGGGAACACTAGCGGCCAACTACGAGCAGTACTTC.

The table lists this clone with a count of one. V and J are TRBV7-8 and TRBJ2-7; 7 bases align to TRBD1. The CDR3 spans 15 residues. Losses at the gene ends were 3 bases for V and 3 bases for J; bases not matched to a gene: 8. Germline CDR1 and CDR2: SGHVS and FQNEAQ. CDR3 in DNA: TGTGCCAGCAGCTTTCCTAGGACAGGATACTACGAGCAGTACTTC. Its translation is CASSFPRTGYYEQYF.

This clone occurred once. This chain connects TRBV19 to TRBJ1-6, with D tentatively TRBD1 (6 bases). CDR3 length equals 12 residues. Trimming stripped 5 bases from V and 14 bases from J, with 13 bases between. Germline-derived CDR1 and CDR2 are LNHDA and SQIVND (reference sequence). As DNA, the CDR3 is TGTGCCAGTAGTCAGGGGCGCGCTACCCTCCACTTT. It codes for CASSQGRATLHF.